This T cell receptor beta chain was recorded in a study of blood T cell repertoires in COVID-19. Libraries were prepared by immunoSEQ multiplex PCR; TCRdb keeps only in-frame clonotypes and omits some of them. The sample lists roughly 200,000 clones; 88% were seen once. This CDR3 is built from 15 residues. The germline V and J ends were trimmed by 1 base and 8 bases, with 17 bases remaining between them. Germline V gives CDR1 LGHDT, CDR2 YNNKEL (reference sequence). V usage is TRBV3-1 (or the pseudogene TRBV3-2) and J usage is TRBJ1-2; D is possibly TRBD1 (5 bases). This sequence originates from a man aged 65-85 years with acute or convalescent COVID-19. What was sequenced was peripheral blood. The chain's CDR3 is CASSQGGGKGRGYTF. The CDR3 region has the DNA TGTGCCAGCAGCCAAGGGGGGGGGAAGGGAAGAGGCTACACCTTC.